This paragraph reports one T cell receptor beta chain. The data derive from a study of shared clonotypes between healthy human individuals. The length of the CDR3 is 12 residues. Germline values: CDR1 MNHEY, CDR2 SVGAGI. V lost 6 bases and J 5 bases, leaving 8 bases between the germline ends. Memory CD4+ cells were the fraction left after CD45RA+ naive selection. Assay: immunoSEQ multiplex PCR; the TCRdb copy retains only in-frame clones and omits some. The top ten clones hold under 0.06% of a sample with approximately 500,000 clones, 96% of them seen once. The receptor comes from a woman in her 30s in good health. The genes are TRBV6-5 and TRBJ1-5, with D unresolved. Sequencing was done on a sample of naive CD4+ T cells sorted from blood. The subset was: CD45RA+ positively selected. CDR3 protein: CASRGWDQPQHF. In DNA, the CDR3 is TGTGCCAGCAGAGGATGGGATCAGCCCCAGCATTTT.